This T cell receptor beta chain was documented in a study of blood T cell repertoires in COVID-19. The method was immunoSEQ multiplex PCR; TCRdb's version includes in-frame clones alone and lacks a portion of them. The table includes around 190,000 clones, 86% detected once. With 6 bases clipped from V and 7 bases from J, the junction kept 3 bases outside the gene matches. Per the germline V gene, CDR1 is MNHEY and CDR2 is SMNVEV (reference sequence). The CDR3 runs to 12 residues. The origin of this receptor is a man between 40 and 49 years old with acute COVID-19. This chain connects TRBV27 to TRBJ2-1, with TRBD1 matching over 7 bases. The sequenced material came from PBMCs or T cells enriched from blood (not recorded which). The chain's CDR3 is CASRTRGNEQFF. CDR3 nucleotides: TGTGCCAGCAGGACCAGGGGGAATGAGCAGTTCTTC.